A single T cell receptor beta chain is shown here with its context. Its antigen remains unknown. These data are taken from a study of shared clonotypes between healthy human individuals. Overall study findings and caveats: When naive CD4 clonotypes were compared across four donors, around 5% were shared. Rarefaction gave evidence that sorted-subset sequencing remained incomplete despite large depth.

The V end lost 2 bases, the J end lost 1 base, and 14 bases lay between the germline ends. The germline gives CDR1 SGHNT, CDR2 YYREEE (reference sequence). The CDR3 is made up of 16 amino acids. Assay execution took place at the deep level. Researchers divided each subset's genomic DNA evenly across several immunoSEQ plates. Some clones are missing from TCRdb's copy, which holds only in-frame ones; the method was immunoSEQ multiplex PCR. The repertoire holds some 630,000 clones, 72% seen once, with around 1.8% in the top ten. The clonotype originates from a woman aged 30 to 39 in good health. Sequenced: memory CD4+ T cells sorted from blood. Subset in this sample: CD45RA-negative fraction. This sequence joins TRBV5-4 and TRBJ2-3; perhaps D is TRBD1 or TRBD2 (6 bases each). The DNA for the CDR3 is TGTGCCAGCAGCTTATTAAGGAGGGGGGGCACAGATACGCAGTATTTT. This encodes CASSLLRRGGTDTQYF.